A selection of T cell receptor beta chains follows, all from one sample in a study of control samples from healthy donors and cancer patients. Generated by immunoSEQ multiplex PCR, the TCRdb table keeps only in-frame clones and is missing some. The sample holds under 150,000 clones, more than 90% seen once. The specimen was blood. Receptors were obtained from a man aged 25-40 years in good health. CDR3s include the opening cysteine and the closing phenylalanine or tryptophan. Each record gives: D gene, J gene, CDR3 length, clone size, V gene, CDR3 protein, CDR3 DNA. A D gene is named only where the DNA matches it firmly. The size of a clone is reported for some rows only, either as once, few or many, or as a class for expanded clones.

TRBD1 TRBJ1-2 14 - TRBV6-2/TRBV6-3 CASSRRQGLYGYTF TGTGCCAGCAGTCGCAGACAGGGACTCTATGGCTACACCTTC
TRBD2 TRBJ2-5 15 - TRBV6-2/TRBV6-3 CASSLGGGARETQYF TGTGCCAGCAGTTTGGGCGGGGGGGCAAGGGAGACCCAGTACTTC
TRBD2 TRBJ2-5 17 - TRBV14 CASSQVSPSGNRKTQYF TGTGCCAGCAGCCAAGTTTCCCCCAGCGGGAACAGAAAGACCCAGTACTTC
- TRBJ2-7 14 - TRBV2 CASSEPLNSDEQYF TGTGCCAGCAGTGAACCCCTCAATAGCGACGAGCAGTACTTC
TRBD1 TRBJ1-2 16 - TRBV2 CASSDGGTALIRGYTF TGTGCCAGCAGTGATGGGGGGACAGCCCTTATCCGCGGCTACACCTTC
- TRBJ1-2 15 - TRBV28 CASSLLTQTGNGYTF TGTGCCAGCAGTTTATTAACCCAAACAGGGAATGGCTACACCTTC
TRBD2 TRBJ2-5 14 - TRBV11-2 CASSLDLGGETQYF TGTGCCAGCAGCTTGGATCTGGGAGGGGAGACCCAGTACTTC
TRBD2 TRBJ2-3 17 - TRBV5-1 CASSRQPGTSREKGQYF TGCGCCAGCAGCCGACAACCGGGGACTAGCCGGGAAAAAGGGCAGTATTTT
- TRBJ1-6 15 - TRBV3-1/TRBV3-2 CASSLPGFYNSPLHF TGTGCCAGCAGCCTCCCGGGCTTCTATAATTCACCCCTCCACTTT
- TRBJ2-3 13 once TRBV10-2 CASRETRGYTQYF TGCGCCAGCAGAGAAACGCGGGGCTATACGCAGTATTTT
- TRBJ1-5 15 - TRBV19 CASSIGGGDTRPQHF TGTGCCAGTAGTATTGGCGGGGGGGATACTCGGCCCCAGCATTTT
TRBD2 TRBJ2-3 15 - TRBV24-1 CATSSSGRGFATQYF TGTGCCACCAGCTCAAGCGGGAGGGGATTTGCTACGCAGTATTTT
TRBD2 TRBJ2-2 19 - TRBV12-5 CASGLVLGQREGQIGELFF TGTGCTAGTGGTTTGGTACTCGGCCAGCGGGAGGGCCAGATCGGGGAGCTGTTTTTT
- TRBJ1-4 14 - TRBV7-9 CASSFRGDNEKLFF TGTGCCAGCAGCTTTAGGGGGGATAATGAAAAACTGTTTTTT
TRBD2 TRBJ2-1 17 once TRBV19 CASSTIAGARSYNEQFF TGTGCCAGTAGTACAATAGCGGGAGCTAGGTCCTACAATGAGCAGTTCTTC
- TRBJ2-1 17 - TRBV19 CASSILGQPTTFNEQFF TGTGCCAGTAGTATTTTGGGACAACCGACAACTTTTAATGAGCAGTTCTTC
- TRBJ1-2 17 once TRBV18 CASSPPGWVGPNYGYTF TGTGCCAGCTCACCACCGGGATGGGTGGGCCCTAACTATGGCTACACCTTC
- TRBJ2-1 13 once TRBV12-3/TRBV12-4 CASSLGLSGEQFF TGTGCCAGCAGTTTGGGACTGTCAGGTGAGCAGTTCTTC
TRBD1 TRBJ1-1 15 - TRBV28 CASSQQGARDTEAFF TGTGCCAGCAGTCAACAGGGGGCACGAGACACTGAAGCTTTCTTT
- TRBJ1-4 13 - TRBV27 CASSLWQGEKLFF TGTGCCAGCAGTTTATGGCAGGGTGAAAAACTGTTTTTT
TRBD2 TRBJ2-3 15 - TRBV27 CASSFVAGGGDTQYF TGTGCCAGCAGTTTTGTAGCGGGAGGTGGAGATACGCAGTATTTT
TRBD1 TRBJ1-6 15 - TRBV9 CASSNTGGFNSPLHF TGTGCCAGCAGCAATACAGGGGGCTTTAATTCACCCCTCCACTTT
TRBD2 TRBJ2-1 16 - TRBV5-4 CASSIGLAGPYNEQFF TGTGCCAGCAGCATCGGACTAGCGGGTCCCTACAATGAGCAGTTCTTC
TRBD2 TRBJ2-2 17 - TRBV4-1 CASSHSIGGIGTGELFF TGCGCCAGCAGCCATTCCATCGGGGGGATTGGGACCGGGGAGCTGTTTTTT
TRBD1 TRBJ2-7 15 - TRBV19 CASSIRGTGSYEQYF TGTGCCAGTAGTATCCGTGGGACAGGCTCCTACGAGCAGTACTTC
TRBD1 TRBJ1-1 14 - TRBV2 CASSLTGFNTEAFF TGTGCCAGCAGCCTGACAGGGTTTAACACTGAAGCTTTCTTT
- TRBJ1-5 13 few TRBV27 CASSLWRGQPQHF TGTGCCAGCAGTTTGTGGCGGGGACAGCCCCAGCATTTT
TRBD1 TRBJ2-1 16 - TRBV5-6 CASSRGQGGSYNEQFF TGTGCCAGCAGCCGCGGACAGGGTGGGTCCTACAATGAGCAGTTCTTC
TRBD1 TRBJ1-1 13 - TRBV19 CASIMTGRSEAFF TGTGCCAGTATTATGACAGGGCGCAGTGAAGCTTTCTTT
- TRBJ1-1 14 - TRBV6-5 CASRPDPANTEAFF TGTGCCAGCAGGCCCGACCCGGCGAACACTGAAGCTTTCTTT
- TRBJ1-1 16 - TRBV5-6 CASSWGTDRENTEAFF TGTGCCAGCAGCTGGGGAACAGATAGGGAGAACACTGAAGCTTTCTTT
TRBD2 TRBJ2-1 13 once TRBV6-5 CASASGRYNEQFF TGTGCCAGCGCTAGCGGGAGATACAATGAGCAGTTCTTC
TRBD1 TRBJ2-3 16 - TRBV9 CASSVFDRGTADTQYF TGTGCCAGCAGCGTCTTCGACAGGGGAACCGCAGATACGCAGTATTTT
TRBD2 TRBJ2-1 17 - TRBV19 CASSLGTSGIGYNEQFF TGTGCCAGTAGTTTGGGGACTAGCGGGATCGGTTACAATGAGCAGTTCTTC
- TRBJ1-4 14 - TRBV19 CASSSGVGNEKLFF TGTGCCAGTAGTTCGGGGGTGGGGAATGAAAAACTGTTTTTT
TRBD2 TRBJ2-4 15 - TRBV19 CASTPPGAGRGIQYF TGTGCCAGTACCCCCCCCGGGGCAGGGAGGGGCATTCAGTACTTC
TRBD2 TRBJ2-1 15 few TRBV4-2 CASASLAGGHMGQFF TGTGCCAGCGCCTCTCTAGCGGGAGGACATATGGGGCAGTTCTTC
- TRBJ1-6 14 - TRBV6-5 CASSYSRAPSPLHF TGTGCCAGCAGTTACTCGAGGGCACCTTCACCCCTCCACTTT
TRBD2 TRBJ2-5 14 - TRBV27 CASSLRLAGETQYF TGTGCCAGCAGTTTAAGACTAGCAGGAGAGACCCAGTACTTC
- TRBJ2-1 13 - TRBV4-2 CASSRHIYNEQFF TGTGCCAGCAGCCGTCATATATACAATGAGCAGTTCTTC
TRBD1 TRBJ1-1 12 - TRBV13 CASSKDRIEAFF TGTGCCAGCAGCAAGGACAGGATTGAAGCTTTCTTT
- TRBJ1-1 16 - TRBV4-1 CASSQDRRGRGTEAFF TGCGCCAGCAGCCAAGATCGTCGGGGCCGCGGGACTGAAGCTTTCTTT
TRBD1 TRBJ1-1 14 - TRBV28 CASSSRQGAAEAFF TGTGCCAGCAGTTCCCGACAGGGGGCGGCTGAAGCTTTCTTT
- TRBJ1-2 15 - TRBV4-3 CASSQGGQGNYGYTF TGCGCCAGCAGCCAAGGAGGGCAGGGGAACTATGGCTACACCTTC
- TRBJ2-7 12 few TRBV7-9 CASSSTLYEQYF TGTGCCAGCAGCTCCACTCTGTACGAGCAGTACTTC
- TRBJ2-2 13 once TRBV14 CASSPMISGELFF TGTGCCAGCAGTCCCATGATATCGGGGGAGCTGTTTTTT
- TRBJ2-7 15 - TRBV4-3 CASSRNRDGVYEQYF TGCGCCAGCAGCCGAAACCGGGACGGGGTGTACGAGCAGTACTTC
TRBD2 TRBJ2-1 15 once TRBV4-3 CASSHTSVSYNEQFF TGCGCCAGCAGCCACACTAGCGTGTCCTACAATGAGCAGTTCTTC
TRBD2 TRBJ2-5 14 - TRBV27 CASSSPGLEATQYF TGTGCCAGCAGTTCCCCGGGACTAGAGGCCACCCAGTACTTC
- TRBJ2-1 14 - TRBV29-1 CSVDLGLSYNEQFF TGCAGCGTGGATCTGGGACTCTCCTACAATGAGCAGTTCTTC